The sequence of this T cell receptor (beta chain) was determined in a study of blood T cell repertoires in COVID-19. Across the whole study: Acute and convalescent COVID-19 samples came from the United States, Italy and Spain.

The CDR3 sequence is 16 residues long. The germline V gene encodes CDR1 SGHTA and CDR2 FQGNSA. V shed 5 bases, J shed 3 bases, and the junction held 12 bases outside the gene matches. Authors' data handling: It was from reference gene primer amplification that nucleated cell counts were estimated. Sequencing used immunoSEQ multiplex PCR; TCRdb keeps in-frame clones, though not all of them. The D gene and trimming were derived from the DNA, and the V and J assignments and clone size from that table. The sample lists 130,000 or so clones; over 80% were seen once. The rearrangement uses TRBV7-2 and TRBJ1-1, with 7 bases that match TRBD1. The source is a human donor in a cohort sampled during active COVID-19. The sequenced sample was peripheral blood. The CDR3 protein is CASSPEQGIRDTEAFF. In DNA, the CDR3 is TGTGCCAGCAGCCCAGAACAGGGGATAAGGGACACTGAAGCTTTCTTT.